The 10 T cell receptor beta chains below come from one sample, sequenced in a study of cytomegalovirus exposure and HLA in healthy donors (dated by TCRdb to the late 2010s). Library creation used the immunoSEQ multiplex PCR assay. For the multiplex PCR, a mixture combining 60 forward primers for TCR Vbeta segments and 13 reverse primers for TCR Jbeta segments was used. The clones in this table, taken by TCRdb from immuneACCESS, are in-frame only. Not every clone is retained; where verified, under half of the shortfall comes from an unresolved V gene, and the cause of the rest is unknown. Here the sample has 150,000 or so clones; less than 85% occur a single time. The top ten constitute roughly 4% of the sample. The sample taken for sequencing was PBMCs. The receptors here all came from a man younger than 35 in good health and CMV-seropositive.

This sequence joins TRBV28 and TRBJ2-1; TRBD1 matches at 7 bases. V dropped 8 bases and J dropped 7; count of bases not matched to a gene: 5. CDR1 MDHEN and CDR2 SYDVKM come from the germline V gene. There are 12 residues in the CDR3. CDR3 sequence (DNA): TGTGCCAGCCGACAGGGAAGGAATGAGCAGTTCTTC. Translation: CASRQGRNEQFF.

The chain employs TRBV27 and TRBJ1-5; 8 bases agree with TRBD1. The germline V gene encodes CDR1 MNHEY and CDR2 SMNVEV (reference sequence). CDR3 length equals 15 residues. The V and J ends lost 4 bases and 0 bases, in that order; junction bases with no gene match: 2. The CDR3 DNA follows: TGTGCCAGCAGTTCTGACAGGGGTAGCAATCAGCCCCAGCATTTT. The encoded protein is CASSSDRGSNQPQHF.

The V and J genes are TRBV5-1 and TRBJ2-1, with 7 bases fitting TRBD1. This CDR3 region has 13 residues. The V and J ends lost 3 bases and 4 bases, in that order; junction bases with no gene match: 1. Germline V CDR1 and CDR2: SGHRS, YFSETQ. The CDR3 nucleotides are TGCGCCAGCAGCTGGGACAGTTACAATGAGCAGTTCTTC. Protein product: CASSWDSYNEQFF. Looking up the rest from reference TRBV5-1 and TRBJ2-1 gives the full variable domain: KAGVTQTPRYLIKTRGQQVTLSCSPISGHRSVSWYQQTPGQGLQFLFEYFSETQRNKGNFPGRFSGRQFSNSRSEMNVSTLELGDSALYLCASSWDSYNEQFFGPGTRLTVL.

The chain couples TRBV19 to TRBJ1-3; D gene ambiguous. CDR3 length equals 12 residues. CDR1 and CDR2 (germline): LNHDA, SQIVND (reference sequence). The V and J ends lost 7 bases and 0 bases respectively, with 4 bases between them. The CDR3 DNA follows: TGTGCCAGTATAAACTCTGGAAACACCATATATTTT. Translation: CASINSGNTIYF.

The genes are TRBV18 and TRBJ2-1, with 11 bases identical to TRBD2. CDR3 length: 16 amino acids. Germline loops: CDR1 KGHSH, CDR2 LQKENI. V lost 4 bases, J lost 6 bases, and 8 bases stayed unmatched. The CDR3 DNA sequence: TGTGCCAGCTCACAATATCCGGGACTAGCGGCCAATGAGCAGTTCTTC. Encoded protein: CASSQYPGLAANEQFF. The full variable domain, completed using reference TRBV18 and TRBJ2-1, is NAGVMQNPRHLVRRRGQEARLRCSPMKGHSHVYWYRQLPEEGLKFMVYLQKENIIDESGMPKERFSAEFPKEGPSILRIQQVVRGDSAAYFCASSQYPGLAANEQFFGPGTRLTVL.

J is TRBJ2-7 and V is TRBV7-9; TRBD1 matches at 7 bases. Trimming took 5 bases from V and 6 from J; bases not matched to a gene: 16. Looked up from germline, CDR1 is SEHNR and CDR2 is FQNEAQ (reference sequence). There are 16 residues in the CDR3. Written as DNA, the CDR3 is TGTGCCAGCAGCCAGGCGGGTAAGGGGGCACCGGGCGAGCAGTACTTC. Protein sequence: CASSQAGKGAPGEQYF. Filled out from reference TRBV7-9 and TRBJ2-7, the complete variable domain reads DTGVSQNPRHKITKRGQNVTFRCDPISEHNRLYWYRQTLGQGPEFLTYFQNEAQLEKSRLLSDRFSAERPKGSFSTLEIQRTEQGDSAMYLCASSQAGKGAPGEQYFGPGTRLTVT.

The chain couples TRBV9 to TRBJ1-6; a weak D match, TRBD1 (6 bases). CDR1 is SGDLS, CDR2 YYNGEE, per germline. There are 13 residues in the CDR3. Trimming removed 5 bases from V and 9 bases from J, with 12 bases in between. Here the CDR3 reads CASRRQDTSPLHF. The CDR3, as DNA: TGTGCCAGCAGGAGACAGGACACTTCACCCCTCCACTTT.

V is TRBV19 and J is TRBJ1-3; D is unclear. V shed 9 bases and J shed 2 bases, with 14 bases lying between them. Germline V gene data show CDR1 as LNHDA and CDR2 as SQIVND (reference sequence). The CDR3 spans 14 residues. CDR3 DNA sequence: TGTGCCAGCCGGGCGGGGTTCCCTGGAAACACCATATATTTT. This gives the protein CASRAGFPGNTIYF.

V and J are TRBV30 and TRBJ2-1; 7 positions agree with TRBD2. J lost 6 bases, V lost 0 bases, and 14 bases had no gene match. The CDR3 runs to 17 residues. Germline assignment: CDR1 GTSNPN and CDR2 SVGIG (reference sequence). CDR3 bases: TGTGCCTGGAGTGTAACTAGGGCGGGAGAGGGCCGCAATGAGCAGTTCTTC. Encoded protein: CAWSVTRAGEGRNEQFF.

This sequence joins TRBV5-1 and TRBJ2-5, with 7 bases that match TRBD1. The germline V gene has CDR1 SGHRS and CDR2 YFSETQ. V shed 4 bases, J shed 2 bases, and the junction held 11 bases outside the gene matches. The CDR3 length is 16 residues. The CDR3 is CASSQTPDRSQETQYF. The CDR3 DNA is TGCGCCAGCAGCCAGACCCCGGACAGGAGTCAAGAGACCCAGTACTTC.